This T cell receptor beta chain was recovered during a study of T cells expressing NK-cell markers. Study results and limitations: NKG2C+ dominant clonotype frequencies in five to seven donors were about 1.0-7.5% of CD8+ T cells.

For each CDR3 protein, TCRdb gives one entry from its re-call of the 5' RACE reads, without DNA. Recorded here are some 390,000 distinct CDR3 sequences; the top ten clones represent approximately 12%. Germline CDR1 reads GTSNPN; CDR2 reads SVGIG (reference sequence). The CDR3 contains 13 residues. Remarks on this clonotype: Its specificity is unknown.

Sample: blood T cells: a sorted CD56 or NKG2C T cell subset, CD4+ or CD8+ T cells, or bulk PBMC T cells (not recorded which). The chain carries TRBV30 and TRBJ2-2; TCRdb reports TRBD1, a call that lacks DNA to check it against. This receptor was identified in a woman between 50 and 59 years old in good health. CDR3 loop: CAWDGQNTGELFF.